This passage covers 6 T cell receptor beta chains from one sample sequenced in a study of control samples from healthy donors and cancer patients. The data were produced by immunoSEQ multiplex PCR, yet TCRdb's version contains in-frame clones alone and is incomplete. The sample has roughly 220,000 clones, roughly 94% seen once. Source material: blood. The receptors stem from a man in his fifties or sixties in good health.

V gene TRBV28 combines with J gene TRBJ2-1; the match to TRBD1 covers 7 bases. Per germline, CDR1 MDHEN and CDR2 SYDVKM. V lost 2 bases, J lost 4 bases, and 5 bases stayed unmatched. This CDR3 comprises 15 residues. CDR3 loop: CASSLPQGVYNEQFF. The DNA of the CDR3 is TGTGCCAGCAGTTTACCCCAGGGGGTATACAATGAGCAGTTCTTC.

J is TRBJ1-3 and V is TRBV28; D is uncertain. Germline V CDR1 and CDR2: MDHEN, SYDVKM. The CDR3 length is 15 residues. V shed 1 base and J shed 0 bases, with 7 bases lying between them. The CDR3: CASSLFTISGNTIYF. The CDR3, as DNA: TGTGCCAGCAGTTTATTCACTATCTCTGGAAACACCATATATTTT. Full variable domain (outside the CDR3, taken from reference TRBV28 and TRBJ1-3): DVKVTQSSRYLVKRTGEKVFLECVQDMDHENMFWYRQDPGLGLRLIYFSYDVKMKEKGDIPEGYSVSREKKERFSLILESASTNQTSMYLCASSLFTISGNTIYFGEGSWLTVV.

The count of this clone is one. This chain uses TRBV29-1 with TRBJ2-3, with D perhaps TRBD2 (6 bases). Trimming pared 2 bases from V and 11 bases from J, leaving 8 bases between. CDR3 size: 10 residues. Germline CDR1 and CDR2: SQVTM and ANQGSEA. The CDR3 sequence: CSVENSGQYF. CDR3 coding DNA: TGCAGCGTTGAAAATAGCGGGCAGTATTTT.

The CDR3 reads CASSENPIPNEQFF. The CDR3 DNA reads as TGCGCCAGCAGTGAGAACCCTATCCCCAATGAGCAGTTCTTC. This rearrangement joins TRBV10-1 to TRBJ2-1; D is uncertain. V lost 2 bases and J 6 bases, leaving 11 bases between the germline ends. The CDR3 length is 14 residues. Germline V lookup: CDR1 WNHNN, CDR2 SYGVQD (reference sequence).

The chain has TRBV5-4 and TRBJ1-4; D is unclear. Per germline, CDR1 SGHNT and CDR2 YYREEE (reference sequence). Trimming left V 2 bases short and J 1 base short, with 12 bases between. This CDR3 spans 16 amino acids. The chain's CDR3 is CASSFFQVGTNEKLFF. CDR3 bases: TGTGCCAGCAGCTTCTTCCAGGTTGGAACTAATGAAAAACTGTTTTTT.

The genes are TRBV5-1 and TRBJ2-2, with D unresolved. Germline V gene lookup returns CDR1 SGHRS and CDR2 YFSETQ. V was shortened by 3 bases and J by 3 bases, with 6 bases between the two germline ends. CDR3 length: 13 residues. CDR3 bases: TGCGCCAGCAGCTCTGTGTACACCGGGGAGCTGTTTTTT. It codes for CASSSVYTGELFF.